The rows below give T cell receptor beta chains drawn from one sample of a study of shared clonotypes between healthy human individuals. Assay used: immunoSEQ multiplex PCR; TCRdb lists only in-frame clones, some missing. This table holds more than 400,000 clones, 65% to 85% found once. The sequencing sample was made of PBMCs. The receptors were sampled from a woman in her forties in good health. Some clones in this sample may be carry-over from other donors' samples. CDR3s include the opening cysteine and the closing phenylalanine or tryptophan. A D gene is named only where the DNA matches it firmly. The size entry is marked missing in some rows and otherwise reads once, few, many or a size class.

TRBJ2-1 | TRBD2 | NA | TRBV28 | CASSPSTGTSSEQFF | TGTGCCAGCAGTCCGTCGACCGGGACTAGTAGTGAGCAGTTCTTC
TRBJ2-7 | NA | NA | TRBV6-1 | CASSEAGSSYEQYF | TGTGCCAGCAGTGAAGCCGGCTCGTCCTACGAGCAGTACTTC
TRBJ1-1 | NA | NA | TRBV2 | CASTGNTEAFF | TGTGCCAGCACTGGGAACACTGAAGCTTTCTTT
TRBJ1-5 | NA | NA | TRBV7-2 | CASSLHREIDQPQHF | TGTGCCAGCAGCTTGCACAGGGAAATCGATCAGCCCCAGCATTTT
TRBJ2-3 | TRBD2 | NA | TRBV5-4 | CASSFSSGSSTDTQYF | TGTGCCAGCAGTTTTTCTAGCGGATCTAGCACAGATACGCAGTATTTT
TRBJ1-4 | NA | NA | TRBV4-2 | CASSQEAGFNEKLFF | TGTGCCAGCAGCCAAGAGGCAGGTTTTAATGAAAAACTGTTTTTT
TRBJ2-5 | NA | NA | TRBV5-1 | CASSGGQPRETQYF | TGCGCCAGCAGCGGCGGACAGCCCAGGGAGACCCAGTACTTC
TRBJ1-1 | TRBD1 | NA | TRBV2 | CASSLQGALNTEAFF | TGTGCCAGCAGTCTACAGGGGGCTTTGAACACTGAAGCTTTCTTT
TRBJ2-7 | TRBD1 | NA | TRBV11-1 | CASSSPGQGISSYEQYF | TGTGCCAGCAGCTCACCGGGACAGGGGATATCCTCCTACGAGCAGTACTTC
TRBJ2-3 | TRBD2 | NA | TRBV28 | CASSFNPSGITDTQYF | TGTGCCAGCAGTTTTAATCCCAGCGGGATCACAGATACGCAGTATTTT
TRBJ2-2 | TRBD2 | NA | TRBV4-2 | CASSLGLVTSTGELFF | TGTGCCAGCAGCTTGGGACTAGTGACGAGCACCGGGGAGCTGTTTTTT
TRBJ2-2 | NA | once | TRBV11-2 | CASSGRSANTGELFF | TGTGCCAGCAGTGGACGGAGCGCGAACACCGGGGAGCTGTTTTTT
TRBJ1-2 | NA | NA | TRBV28 | CASSETGNYGYTF | TGTGCCAGCAGTGAAACAGGGAACTATGGCTACACCTTC
TRBJ2-3 | NA | few | TRBV7-9 | CASSLSGDTDTQYF | TGTGCCAGCAGCCTATCAGGGGATACAGATACGCAGTATTTT
TRBJ2-3 | NA | once | TRBV2 | CASSRTTRTDTQYF | TGTGCCAGCAGTAGGACTACACGCACAGATACGCAGTATTTT
TRBJ2-3 | TRBD2 | NA | TRBV9 | CASSVGEAGVGDTQYF | TGTGCCAGCAGCGTAGGCGAAGCGGGAGTTGGAGATACGCAGTATTTT
TRBJ1-3 | NA | NA | TRBV11-2 | CASSARLVKGELHF | TGTGCCAGCAGCGCGAGATTAGTAAAGGGGGAGTTACATTTT
TRBJ1-2 | NA | NA | TRBV5-4 | CASSLAPRMAFPPYYGYTF | TGTGCCAGCAGCTTGGCACCCCGCATGGCTTTCCCCCCCTACTATGGCTACACCTTC
TRBJ2-7 | NA | NA | TRBV7-8 | CASSPGGVPYEQYF | TGTGCCAGCAGCCCGGGTGGGGTCCCCTACGAGCAGTACTTC
TRBJ1-5 | NA | NA | TRBV21-1 | CASSKLGYNQPQHF | TGTGCCAGCAGCAAACTGGGATACAATCAGCCCCAGCATTTT
TRBJ1-5 | NA | NA | TRBV4-2 | CASSQDANQPQHF | TGTGCCAGCAGCCAAGATGCCAATCAGCCCCAGCATTTT
TRBJ2-2 | TRBD2 | NA | TRBV11-3 | CASSLGLAGVSTGELFF | TGTGCCAGCAGCTTGGGACTAGCGGGAGTGAGCACCGGGGAGCTGTTTTTT
TRBJ2-5 | TRBD2 | NA | TRBV28 | CASSLPSSGQETQYF | TGTGCCAGCAGTCTACCTTCTAGCGGCCAAGAGACCCAGTACTTC
TRBJ1-4 | TRBD1 | NA | TRBV5-1 | CASSLAQGGGEKLFF | TGCGCCAGCAGCTTGGCGCAGGGGGGAGGTGAAAAACTGTTTTTT
TRBJ2-1 | TRBD2 | NA | TRBV5-1 | CASRPSGGHNEQFF | TGCGCCAGCAGACCTAGCGGGGGACACAATGAGCAGTTCTTC
TRBJ2-7 | TRBD1 | NA | TRBV29-1 | CSVGGTGVGEQYF | TGCAGCGTTGGCGGGACAGGGGTCGGCGAGCAGTACTTC
TRBJ2-1 | NA | NA | TRBV5-1 | CASSLALSGAEQFF | TGCGCCAGCAGCTTGGCCCTCAGCGGTGCTGAGCAGTTCTTC
TRBJ2-1 | NA | NA | TRBV10-2 | CASSVSGSYNEQFF | TGCGCCAGCAGTGTCAGCGGGTCCTACAATGAGCAGTTCTTC
TRBJ2-7 | TRBD2 | NA | TRBV5-1 | CASSSGTSGYEQYF | TGCGCCTCCAGCTCCGGGACTAGCGGCTACGAGCAGTACTTC
TRBJ1-2 | NA | NA | TRBV28 | CASSHGAEWGYTF | TGTGCCAGCAGCCACGGAGCCGAGTGGGGCTACACCTTC
TRBJ2-1 | NA | NA | TRBV10-3 | CAISESGGGPYNEQFF | TGTGCCATCAGTGAGTCAGGAGGTGGCCCTTACAATGAGCAGTTCTTC
TRBJ2-7 | TRBD2 | NA | TRBV30 | CAWSVSASGRQYF | TGTGCCTGGAGTGTAAGCGCTAGCGGGAGACAGTACTTC
TRBJ1-2 | NA | NA | TRBV10-3 | CATPDRANYGYTF | TGTGCCACCCCTGACCGAGCTAACTATGGCTACACCTTC
TRBJ1-4 | NA | many | TRBV7-2 | CASSGGNNEKLFF | TGTGCCAGCAGCGGAGGGAATAATGAAAAACTGTTTTTT
TRBJ2-7 | NA | once | TRBV11-2 | CASSFSTVGEQYF | TGTGCCAGCAGCTTCTCAACGGTAGGCGAGCAGTACTTC
TRBJ1-1 | TRBD1 | many | TRBV11-3 | CASSLDGRQGATEAFF | TGTGCCAGCAGCTTAGATGGGCGGCAGGGGGCCACTGAAGCTTTCTTT
TRBJ2-1 | TRBD1 | NA | TRBV7-7 | CASSSQGASYNEQFF | TGTGCCAGCAGCTCGCAGGGGGCCTCCTACAATGAGCAGTTCTTC
TRBJ2-7 | TRBD2 | NA | TRBV15 | CATSRDRDWVAGPHRYEQCF | TGTGCCACCAGCAGAGACAGGGATTGGGTAGCGGGACCACATCGGTACGAGCAGTGCTTC
TRBJ1-2 | NA | few | TRBV19 | CASSVREGGYTF | TGTGCCAGTAGTGTCCGGGAGGGCGGCTACACCTTC
TRBJ2-3 | TRBD2 | NA | TRBV28 | CASSSLAGVADTQYF | TGTGCCAGCAGTTCTCTAGCGGGAGTTGCAGATACGCAGTATTTT
TRBJ1-4 | NA | NA | TRBV9 | CASSVVAPVKKLFF | TGTGCCAGCAGCGTAGTGGCCCCTGTTAAAAAACTGTTTTTT
TRBJ1-5 | NA | NA | TRBV7-9 | CASSPGGRDNQPQHF | TGTGCCAGCAGCCCCGGCGGACGGGACAATCAGCCCCAGCATTTT
TRBJ2-5 | NA | NA | TRBV18 | CASFRRGQETQYF | TGTGCCAGCTTCCGGAGGGGCCAAGAGACCCAGTACTTC